This TCR beta chain was captured in a study of cytomegalovirus exposure and HLA in healthy donors. Study-level information: One earlier analysis, a look at about 179 million T cells, found around 110 million unique TCR beta sequences.

The CDR3 length is 16 residues. CDR1 MNHEY and CDR2 SVGAGI come from the germline V gene. V dropped 0 bases and J dropped 4 bases, with 15 bases sitting between them. Of note for this clone: Its antigen is not identified.

General study results and limits: TCR beta V segments were, for the most part, productive about 87% or about 30% of the time in an earlier analysis.

PCR amplification relied on 60 Vbeta primers (plus 13 Jbeta primers). Original handling: In a later analysis, around 10 million of approximately 86 million unique beta chains occurred in at least two donors. Some clones are missing from TCRdb's copy, which holds only in-frame ones; the method was immunoSEQ multiplex PCR. D and trimming were read from the DNA, whereas the V and J calls and clone size are those reported in that table. The repertoire holds about 130,000 clones, 73% seen once, with 4% to 5.5% in the top ten. The chain employs TRBV6-5 and TRBJ1-2, with D possibly being TRBD1 (6 bases). Sequenced input: PBMCs. This clonotype originated in a man between 60 and 75 years old in good health and CMV-seropositive. The CDR3 spells CASSYSNDLQGYGYTF. The CDR3 region has the DNA TGTGCCAGCAGTTACTCGAATGATCTACAGGGCTATGGCTACACCTTC.